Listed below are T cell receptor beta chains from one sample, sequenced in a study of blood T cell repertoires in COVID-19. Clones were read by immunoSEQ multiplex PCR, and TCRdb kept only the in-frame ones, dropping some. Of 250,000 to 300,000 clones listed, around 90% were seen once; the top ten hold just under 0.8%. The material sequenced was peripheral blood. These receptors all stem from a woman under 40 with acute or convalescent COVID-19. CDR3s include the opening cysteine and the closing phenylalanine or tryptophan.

CDR3 protein: CATSRAGDEETQYF; V gene: TRBV24-1
CDR3 protein: CASSPYPGTSGSSDTQYF; V gene: TRBV5-6
CDR3 protein: CASSLGDRTGGEQFF; V gene: TRBV7-2
CDR3 protein: CASSLRAWAGDLGELFF; V gene: TRBV2
CDR3 protein: CASTLPGLAGDTQYF; V gene: TRBV6-6
CDR3 protein: CASSLSNSPLHF; V gene: TRBV6-2/TRBV6-3
CDR3 protein: CASSPRDRGRANEQFF; V gene: TRBV18
CDR3 protein: CASSLRSGRFADTQYF; V gene: TRBV7-2
CDR3 protein: CASSLKQGQNIQYF; V gene: TRBV11-2
CDR3 protein: CATSPGSAGDTQYF; V gene: TRBV15
CDR3 protein: CASSLEVSGRAFF; V gene: TRBV11-2
CDR3 protein: CASSLDRGAEAFF; V gene: TRBV5-4
CDR3 protein: CASSAHSGLGRNEQFF; V gene: TRBV7-9
CDR3 protein: CAWSAGLVQQETQYF; V gene: TRBV30
CDR3 protein: CASSLLSDSYGYTF; V gene: TRBV3-1/TRBV3-2
CDR3 protein: CASSLGTGEYTEAFF; V gene: TRBV5-1
CDR3 protein: CASGSGTDTQYF; V gene: TRBV6-5
CDR3 protein: CAWTQGAINEQFF; V gene: TRBV30
CDR3 protein: CASTLLVTEAFF; V gene: TRBV19
CDR3 protein: CASSLTNDQKTGDNEKLFF; V gene: TRBV7-3
CDR3 protein: CASSYSIGTKNNEQFF; V gene: TRBV6-2/TRBV6-3
CDR3 protein: CASSQRLAGNNEQFF; V gene: TRBV7-8
CDR3 protein: CASSSRLNTEAFF; V gene: TRBV14
CDR3 protein: CASSVDSRGLNTGELFF; V gene: TRBV9
CDR3 protein: CAWSLRGGYEMVGYGYTF; V gene: TRBV30
CDR3 protein: CASSQEGQALDYNEQFF; V gene: TRBV14
CDR3 protein: CASSLQGRLNEQFF; V gene: TRBV11-2
CDR3 protein: CASSRGQGTTLGNQPQHF; V gene: TRBV7-2
CDR3 protein: CASGLPGGYPLGQFF; V gene: TRBV12-5
CDR3 protein: CAWSGGGDTQYF; V gene: TRBV30
CDR3 protein: CASSVGQVGSGNSPLHF; V gene: TRBV25-1
CDR3 protein: CAWSVAGGTYNEQFF; V gene: TRBV30
CDR3 protein: CATTGGDYGYTF; V gene: TRBV30
CDR3 protein: CAISEPGYGNTIYF; V gene: TRBV10-3
CDR3 protein: CASSRGPYYEQYF; V gene: TRBV3-1/TRBV3-2
CDR3 protein: CASSSGPSGSHEQYF; V gene: TRBV13